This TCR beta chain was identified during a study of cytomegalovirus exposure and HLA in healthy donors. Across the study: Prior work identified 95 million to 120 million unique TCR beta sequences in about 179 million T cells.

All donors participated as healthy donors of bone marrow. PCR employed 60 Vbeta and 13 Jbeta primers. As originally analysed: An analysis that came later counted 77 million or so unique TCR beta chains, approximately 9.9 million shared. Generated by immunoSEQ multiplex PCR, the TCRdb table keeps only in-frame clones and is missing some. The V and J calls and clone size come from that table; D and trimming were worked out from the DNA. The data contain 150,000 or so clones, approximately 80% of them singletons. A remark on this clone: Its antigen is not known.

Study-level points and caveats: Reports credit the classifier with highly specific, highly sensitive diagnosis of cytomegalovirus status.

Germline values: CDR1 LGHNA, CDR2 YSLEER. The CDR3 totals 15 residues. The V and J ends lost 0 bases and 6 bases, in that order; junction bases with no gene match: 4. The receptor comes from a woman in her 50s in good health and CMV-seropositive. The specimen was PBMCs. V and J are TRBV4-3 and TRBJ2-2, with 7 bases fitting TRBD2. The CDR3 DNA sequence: TGCGCCAGCAGCCAAGAAGGGAGGGGTGCCGGGGAGCTGTTTTTT. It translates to CASSQEGRGAGELFF.